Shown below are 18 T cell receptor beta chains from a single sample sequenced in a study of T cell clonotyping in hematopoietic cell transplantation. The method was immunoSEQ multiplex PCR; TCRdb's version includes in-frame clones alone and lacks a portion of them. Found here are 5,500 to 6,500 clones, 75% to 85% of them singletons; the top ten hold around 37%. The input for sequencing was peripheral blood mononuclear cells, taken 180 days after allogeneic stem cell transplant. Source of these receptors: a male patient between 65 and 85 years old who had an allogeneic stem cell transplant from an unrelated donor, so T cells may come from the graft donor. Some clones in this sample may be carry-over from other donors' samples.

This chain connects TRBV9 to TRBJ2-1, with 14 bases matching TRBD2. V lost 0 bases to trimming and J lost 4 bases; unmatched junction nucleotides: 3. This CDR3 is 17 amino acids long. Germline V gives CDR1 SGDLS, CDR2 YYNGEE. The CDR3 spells CASSVGLAGGPYNEQFF. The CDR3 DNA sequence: TGTGCCAGCAGCGTAGGACTAGCGGGAGGGCCTTACAATGAGCAGTTCTTC.

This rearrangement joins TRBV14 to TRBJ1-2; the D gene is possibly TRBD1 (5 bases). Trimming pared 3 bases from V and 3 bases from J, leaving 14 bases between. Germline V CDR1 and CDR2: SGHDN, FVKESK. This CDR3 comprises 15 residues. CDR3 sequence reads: CASSHRDGLYYGYTF. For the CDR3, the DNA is TGTGCCAGCAGCCACAGGGACGGCTTATACTATGGCTACACCTTC.

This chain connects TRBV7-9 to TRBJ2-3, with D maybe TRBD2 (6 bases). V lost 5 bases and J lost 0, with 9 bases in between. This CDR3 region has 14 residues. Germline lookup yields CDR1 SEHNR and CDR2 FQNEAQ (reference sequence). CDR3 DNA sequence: TGTGCCAGCAGCCCCAGCGGGAGCACAGATACGCAGTATTTT. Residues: CASSPSGSTDTQYF.

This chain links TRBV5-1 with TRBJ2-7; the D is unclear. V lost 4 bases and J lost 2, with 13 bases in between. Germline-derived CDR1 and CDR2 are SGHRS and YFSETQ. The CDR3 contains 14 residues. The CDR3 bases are TGCGCCAGCAGCCCCCCCACTGGAACCTACGAGCAGTACTTC. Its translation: CASSPPTGTYEQYF.

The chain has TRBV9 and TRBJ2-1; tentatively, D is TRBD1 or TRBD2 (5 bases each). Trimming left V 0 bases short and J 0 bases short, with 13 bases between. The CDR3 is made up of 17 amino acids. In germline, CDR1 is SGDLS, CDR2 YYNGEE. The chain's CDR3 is CASSVAPGRSSYNEQFF. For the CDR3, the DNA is TGTGCCAGCAGCGTAGCTCCAGGGAGAAGCTCCTACAATGAGCAGTTCTTC.

DNA for the CDR3: TGTGCCAGCAGCCCGCCCTCCTACGAGCAGTACTTC. Translating gives CASSPPSYEQYF. This sequence joins TRBV9 and TRBJ2-7, with unresolved D. The CDR3 loop spans 12 amino acids. Germline V gene sequence: CDR1 SGDLS, CDR2 YYNGEE. V was cut by 4 bases and J by 0 bases, with 5 bases left in between.

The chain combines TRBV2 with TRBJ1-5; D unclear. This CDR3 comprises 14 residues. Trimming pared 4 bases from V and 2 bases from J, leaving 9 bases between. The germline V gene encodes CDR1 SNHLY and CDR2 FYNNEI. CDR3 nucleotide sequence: TGTGCCAGCAGTGTTTCAAGGCGCAATCAGCCCCAGCATTTT. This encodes CASSVSRRNQPQHF.

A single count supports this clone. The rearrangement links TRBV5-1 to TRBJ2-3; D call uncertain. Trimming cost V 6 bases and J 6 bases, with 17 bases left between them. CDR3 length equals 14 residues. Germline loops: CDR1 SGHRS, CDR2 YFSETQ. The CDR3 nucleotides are TGCGCCAGCACCCTATCAGACGTGATGGATACGCAGTATTTT. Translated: CASTLSDVMDTQYF.

The CDR3 nucleotides are TGCACCAGCAGCCCAAGGGGGGCGAACACCGGGGAGCTGTTTTTT. Its translation is CTSSPRGANTGELFF. The chain uses TRBV1 and TRBJ2-2. TRBV1 represents a pseudogene. CDR3 length equals 15 residues.

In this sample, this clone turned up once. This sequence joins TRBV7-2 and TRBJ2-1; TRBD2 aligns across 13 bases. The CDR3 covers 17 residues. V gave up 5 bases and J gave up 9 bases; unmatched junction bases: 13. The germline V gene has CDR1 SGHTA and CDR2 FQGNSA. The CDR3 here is CASSPRTSGRGSGEQFF. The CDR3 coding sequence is TGTGCCAGCAGCCCGAGGACTAGCGGGAGAGGGTCAGGTGAGCAGTTCTTC. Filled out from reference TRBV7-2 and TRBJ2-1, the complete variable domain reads GAGVSQSPSNKVTEKGKDVELRCDPISGHTALYWYRQSLGQGLEFLIYFQGNSAPDKSGLPSDRFSAERTGGSVSTLTIQRTQQEDSAVYLCASSPRTSGRGSGEQFFGPGTRLTVL.

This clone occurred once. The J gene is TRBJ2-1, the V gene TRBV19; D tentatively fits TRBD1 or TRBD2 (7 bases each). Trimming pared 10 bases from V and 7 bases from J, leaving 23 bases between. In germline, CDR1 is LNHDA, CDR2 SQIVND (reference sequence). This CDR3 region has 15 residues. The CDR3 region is CATRRGRDSNNEQFF. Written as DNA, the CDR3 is TGTGCCACACGCAGGGGGAGGGATTCCAATAATGAGCAGTTCTTC. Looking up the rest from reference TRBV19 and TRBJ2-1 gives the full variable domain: DGGITQSPKYLFRKEGQNVTLSCEQNLNHDAMYWYRQDPGQGLRLIYYSQIVNDFQKGDIAEGYSVSREKKESFPLTVTSAQKNPTAFYLCATRRGRDSNNEQFFGPGTRLTVL.

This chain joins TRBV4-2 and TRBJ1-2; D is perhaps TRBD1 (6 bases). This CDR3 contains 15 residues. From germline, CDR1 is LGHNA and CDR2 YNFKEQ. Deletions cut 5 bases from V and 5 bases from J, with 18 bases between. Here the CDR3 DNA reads TGTGCCAGCAGCTCACAGCCCACAGGGAAATATGGCTACACCTTC. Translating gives CASSSQPTGKYGYTF.

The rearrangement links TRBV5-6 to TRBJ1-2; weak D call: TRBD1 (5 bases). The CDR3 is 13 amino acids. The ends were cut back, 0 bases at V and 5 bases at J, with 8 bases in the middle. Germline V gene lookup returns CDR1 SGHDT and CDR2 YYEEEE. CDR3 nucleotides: TGTGCCAGCAGCTTGGAGACAGAGTATGGCTACACCTTC. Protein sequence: CASSLETEYGYTF. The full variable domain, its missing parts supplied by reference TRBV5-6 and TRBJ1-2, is DAGVTQSPTHLIKTRGQQVTLRCSPKSGHDTVSWYQQALGQGPQFIFQYYEEEERQRGNFPDRFSGHQFPNYSSELNVNALLLGDSALYLCASSLETEYGYTFGSGTRLTVV.

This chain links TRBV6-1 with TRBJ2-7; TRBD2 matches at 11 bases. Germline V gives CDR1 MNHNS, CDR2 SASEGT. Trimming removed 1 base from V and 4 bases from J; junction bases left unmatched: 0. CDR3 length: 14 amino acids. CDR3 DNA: TGTGCCAGCAGTGAAGGACTAGCGGGATACGAGCAGTACTTC. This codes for CASSEGLAGYEQYF.

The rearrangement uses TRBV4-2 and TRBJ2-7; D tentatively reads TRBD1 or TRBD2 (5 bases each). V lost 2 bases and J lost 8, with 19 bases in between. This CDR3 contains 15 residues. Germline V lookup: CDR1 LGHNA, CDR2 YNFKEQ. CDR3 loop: CASSQIHPSEGQQYF. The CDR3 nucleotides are TGTGCCAGCAGCCAAATTCACCCCTCCGAGGGACAGCAGTACTTC.

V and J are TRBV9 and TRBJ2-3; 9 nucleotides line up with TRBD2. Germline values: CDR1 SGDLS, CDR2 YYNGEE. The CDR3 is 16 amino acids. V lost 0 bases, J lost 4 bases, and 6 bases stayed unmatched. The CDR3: CASSVVGGRASDTQYF. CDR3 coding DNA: TGTGCCAGCAGCGTAGTCGGCGGGAGGGCCTCAGATACGCAGTATTTT.

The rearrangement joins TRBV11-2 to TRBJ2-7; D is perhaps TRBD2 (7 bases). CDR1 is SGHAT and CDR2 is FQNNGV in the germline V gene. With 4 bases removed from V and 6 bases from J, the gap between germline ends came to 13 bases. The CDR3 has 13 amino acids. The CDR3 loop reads CASSWEGGREQYF. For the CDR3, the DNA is TGTGCCAGCAGCTGGGAGGGGGGGCGCGAGCAGTACTTC. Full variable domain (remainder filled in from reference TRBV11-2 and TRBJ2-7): EAGVAQSPRYKIIEKRQSVAFWCNPISGHATLYWYQQILGQGPKLLIQFQNNGVVDDSQLPKDRFSAERLKGVDSTLKIQPAKLEDSAVYLCASSWEGGREQYFGPGTRLTVT.

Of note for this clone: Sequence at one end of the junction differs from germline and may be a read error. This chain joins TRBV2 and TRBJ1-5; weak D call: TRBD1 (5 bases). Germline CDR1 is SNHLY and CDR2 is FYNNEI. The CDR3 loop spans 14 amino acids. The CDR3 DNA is TGTGCCAGCAGTGTGTGGCAGGGAAATCGGCCCCAGCATTTT. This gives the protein CASSVWQGNRPQHF.